A selection of T cell receptor beta chains follows, all from one sample in a study of CD8 T cells in ankylosing spondylitis. TCRdb called the 5' RACE reads again in MiXCR, with one record for every CDR3 protein. The table lists about 480,000 distinct CDR3 sequences, roughly a sixth of them singletons. Sample: blood, either unsorted or a sorted T cell fraction (not recorded which). These receptors were collected from a male donor with ankylosing spondylitis. Both conserved end residues are part of each CDR3. Part of the rows lack a size; the others show once, few, many or a class for expanded clones.

v_call clone_size cdr3_aa
TRBV5-1 few CASSHVLAGAYNEQFF
TRBV12-3/TRBV12-4 many CASSFDGGAGDTQYF
TRBV15 NA CATSREGTQPQHF
TRBV4-2 many CASSQPGQSEKLFF
TRBV10-2 NA CASSSSGPRRDTQYF
TRBV7-7 NA CASSPVTANTGELFF
TRBV4-1 few CASSQEHGTISGANVLTF
TRBV5-1 many CASSPGQGVWGYTF
TRBV25-1 few CASSETRANTEAFF
TRBV6-5 few CASSYSIPTVSNQPQHF
TRBV25-1 NA CASSVTSGAITGELFF
TRBV20-1 few CSAEIARGEQYF
TRBV20-1 few CSAPRDREVGGYTF
TRBV20-1 few CSASLRGNEQFF
TRBV7-3 NA CASSSDRGWSDTQYF
TRBV12-3/TRBV12-4 NA CASSVTEQFF
TRBV19 NA CASKAGTGGRGYTF
TRBV20-1 many CSASSGRLADEAFF
TRBV12-3/TRBV12-4 few CASSLSGTGLGF
TRBV12-3/TRBV12-4 many CASRHSGRGTDTQYF
TRBV20-1 NA CSARGGGPNQPQHF
TRBV14 NA CASSHGGRTEAFF
TRBV20-1 few CSAHLAGDGEQYF
TRBV20-1 NA CSARDFSGRDSNEQFF
TRBV6-2/TRBV6-3 NA CASSATTAFNSPLHF
TRBV7-9 NA CASSPTSGQETQYF
TRBV10-3 NA CAISESPAKNIQYF
TRBV4-3 NA CASSQKIDNEQFF
TRBV20-1 NA CSARVPSSEGDQPQHF
TRBV20-1 once CSARTSGASYEQYF
TRBV29-1 NA CSVVEQGGAEQFF
TRBV12-3/TRBV12-4 many CAEQSVVFGGRLNTEAFF
TRBV29-1 NA CSVEVPRQGLSYEQYF
TRBV5-1 few CASSIQRGTETQYF
TRBV20-1 few CSASGHYNEQFF
TRBV5-1 few CASSLEPEGVLGYTF
TRBV11-2 NA CASRDRRTSYEQYF
TRBV5-1 many CASSPDSSDEQFF
TRBV20-1 few CSANPGLAAYEQYF
TRBV20-1 NA CSAPLSGHSYEQYF
TRBV12-3/TRBV12-4 many CASSLGGNGETQYF